The 30 T cell receptor beta chains reported below all come from one sample, sequenced in a study of T cell changes during pregnancy in multiple sclerosis. Here immunoSEQ multiplex PCR was the method, and the copy in TCRdb shows in-frame clones only, minus some. The table has approximately 48,000 clones, 92% seen once; the top ten hold roughly 0.4%. This sample comprised CD4+ T cells from peripheral blood mononuclear cells, obtained after pregnancy. Every receptor here comes from a female donor with multiple sclerosis, enrolled in a pregnancy study.

The V gene is TRBV5-1, the J gene TRBJ2-3, with 7 bases identical to TRBD1. The CDR3 has 17 residues. Per germline, CDR1 SGHRS and CDR2 YFSETQ. Unmatched junction bases numbered 7, after V lost 0 bases and J lost 0 bases. The CDR3 sequence is CASSLARGQSSTDTQYF. In nucleotides, the CDR3 is TGCGCCAGCAGCTTGGCCCGGGGACAGTCTAGCACAGATACGCAGTATTTT.

The rearrangement joins TRBV10-2 to TRBJ1-2, with 9 bases that match TRBD1. The CDR3 extends over 16 amino acids. With 3 bases clipped from V and 1 base from J, the junction kept 6 bases outside the gene matches. CDR1 and CDR2 from the germline V gene are WSHSY and SAAADI. The CDR3 spells CASSEGTGTVNYGYTF. The CDR3, as DNA: TGCGCCAGCAGTGAAGGGACAGGGACCGTTAACTATGGCTACACCTTC.

The rearrangement joins TRBV6-6 to TRBJ1-1; possibly TRBD1 for D (6 bases). The CDR3 has 13 amino acids. V dropped 10 bases and J dropped 4 bases, with 16 bases sitting between them. The germline V gene encodes CDR1 MNHNY and CDR2 SVGAGI (reference sequence). Written as DNA, the CDR3 is TGTGCCACCAGGATCGGACAGAGCACTGAAGCTTTCTTT. Protein: CATRIGQSTEAFF.

The CDR3 region has the DNA TGTGCCAGCAGCTTGGCCGGCGGGGCTGGGAGCTACACCTTC. This encodes CASSLAGGAGSYTF. The V gene is TRBV5-6, the J gene TRBJ1-2, with a weak D call TRBD1 (5 bases). With 0 bases removed from V and 9 bases from J, the gap between germline ends came to 15 bases. Germline CDR1 SGHDT, CDR2 YYEEEE. The length of the CDR3 is 14 residues. The whole variable domain, remainder taken from reference TRBV5-6 and TRBJ1-2, is DAGVTQSPTHLIKTRGQQVTLRCSPKSGHDTVSWYQQALGQGPQFIFQYYEEEERQRGNFPDRFSGHQFPNYSSELNVNALLLGDSALYLCASSLAGGAGSYTFGSGTRLTVV.

The chain employs TRBV30 and TRBJ2-5; TRBD1 matches at 9 bases. Germline lookup yields CDR1 GTSNPN and CDR2 SVGIG (reference sequence). The J segment lost 5 bases and the V segment lost 2 bases, leaving 9 bases of the junction unmatched. This CDR3 spans 15 amino acids. DNA for the CDR3: TGTGCCTGGAGTAAGGGGACAGGGTATGAGGAGACCCAGTACTTC. Translated: CAWSKGTGYEETQYF.

This rearrangement joins TRBV11-2 to TRBJ1-5, with D hard to call. There are 15 residues in the CDR3. Trimming took 0 bases from V and 5 from J, leaving 11 bases between them. From germline, CDR1 is SGHAT and CDR2 FQNNGV. CDR3 coding DNA: TGTGCCAGCAGCTTAGAGGGTGGGAGGGATCAGCCCCAGCATTTT. Translated: CASSLEGGRDQPQHF.

CDR3 protein: CASGTGTGYNEQFF. The CDR3 bases are TGTGCCAGCGGGACCGGGACAGGGTACAATGAGCAGTTCTTC. This chain links TRBV2 with TRBJ2-1, with TRBD1 matching over 9 bases. The V and J ends lost 8 bases and 4 bases, in that order; junction bases with no gene match: 6. The CDR3 contains 14 residues. Germline loops: CDR1 SNHLY, CDR2 FYNNEI.

This clone was recorded only once. The chain has TRBV5-1 and TRBJ2-1; TRBD1 aligns across 8 bases. The germline V gene has CDR1 SGHRS and CDR2 YFSETQ. The CDR3 runs to 16 residues. J was trimmed by 2 bases and V by 4 bases; bases with no gene match: 8. In DNA form, the CDR3 reads TGCGCCAGCAGCGTGGACAGGGCTACTCCCTACAATGAGCAGTTCTTC. The encoded protein is CASSVDRATPYNEQFF.

The V and J genes are TRBV7-9 and TRBJ1-4, with D tentatively TRBD1 (5 bases). The CDR3 extends over 18 amino acids. CDR1 SEHNR and CDR2 FQNEAQ come from the germline V gene (reference sequence). Trimming took off 4 bases at V and 1 base at J, with 19 bases between the two ends. Here the CDR3 reads CASSSTLGGMRTNEKLFF. DNA of the CDR3: TGTGCCAGCAGCTCCACCCTCGGGGGGATGAGAACTAATGAAAAACTGTTTTTT.

This chain uses TRBV7-3 with TRBJ1-1; no clear D. V lost 4 bases and J 1 base, leaving 7 bases between the germline ends. Germline CDR1 SGHTA, CDR2 FQGTGA. CDR3 length equals 13 residues. CDR3 sequence reads: CASSSLWNTEAFF. CDR3 in DNA: TGTGCCAGCAGCTCACTATGGAACACTGAAGCTTTCTTT.

CDR3 in amino acids: CASSYVPGLATVEQFF. The CDR3 DNA reads TGTGCCAGCAGTTATGTACCGGGACTAGCGACGGTTGAGCAGTTCTTC. The chain couples TRBV7-9 to TRBJ2-1, with 10 bases identical to TRBD2. CDR3 size: 16 residues. The V gene's germline CDR1 is SEHNR and CDR2 FQNEAQ (reference sequence). Germline trimming cut 6 bases from V and 9 bases from J; bases unmatched to any gene: 14.

The rearrangement links TRBV11-2 to TRBJ2-7, with 8 bases matching TRBD1. The germline V gene has CDR1 SGHAT and CDR2 FQNNGV. The CDR3 has 12 residues. The junction had 6 bases not matched to a gene; V was cut back by 5 bases and J by 9 bases. CDR3 protein: CASSPGTGPQYF. The CDR3 nucleotides read TGTGCCAGCAGCCCCGGGACAGGACCGCAGTACTTC.

The sample holds one count of this clone. The rearrangement links TRBV28 to TRBJ2-3, with no clear D. The CDR3 is 14 residues long. Germline V gene sequence: CDR1 MDHEN, CDR2 SYDVKM. With 2 bases removed from V and 0 bases from J, the gap between germline ends came to 6 bases. The CDR3 DNA is TGTGCCAGCAGTTTAGGCACGAGCACAGATACGCAGTATTTT. Protein: CASSLGTSTDTQYF.

The chain joins TRBV19 to TRBJ1-2; maybe TRBD1 (5 bases). The V gene lost 6 bases and the J gene lost 8 bases, with 25 bases spanning the gap. This CDR3 contains 16 residues. Germline lookup yields CDR1 LNHDA and CDR2 SQIVND (reference sequence). Written as DNA, the CDR3 is TGTGCCAGTAGCTTCCGGGGGGGTAGCCGAGTCGAGGGCTACACCTTC. This codes for CASSFRGGSRVEGYTF.

This chain links TRBV7-3 with TRBJ2-1, with 13 nucleotides matching TRBD2. The junction had 8 bases not matched to a gene; V was cut back by 4 bases and J by 8 bases. Germline V CDR1 and CDR2: SGHTA, FQGTGA. The CDR3 runs to 16 residues. CDR3 amino acids: CASSSLGLAGVDEQFF. The CDR3 DNA sequence: TGTGCCAGCAGCTCGCTTGGACTAGCGGGAGTCGATGAGCAGTTCTTC.

The V call is TRBV7-2, the J call TRBJ2-2, with D possibly being TRBD2 (6 bases). Per the germline V gene, CDR1 is SGHTA and CDR2 is FQGNSA. The CDR3 length is 16 residues. With 5 bases removed from V and 4 bases from J, the gap between germline ends came to 17 bases. The CDR3 loop is CASSLYQGAGTGELFF. CDR3 bases: TGTGCCAGCAGCCTCTATCAGGGAGCGGGCACCGGGGAGCTGTTTTTT.

V is TRBV29-1 and J is TRBJ2-2; 7 bases are shared with TRBD1. The trim removed 4 bases at V and 3 bases at J, leaving 2 bases unmatched. In germline, CDR1 is SQVTM, CDR2 ANQGSEA. The CDR3 covers 13 residues. The chain's CDR3 is CSVGQGYTGELFF. In DNA form, the CDR3 reads TGCAGCGTTGGACAGGGTTACACCGGGGAGCTGTTTTTT.

This chain links TRBV5-4 with TRBJ2-5, with D tentatively TRBD1 (6 bases). V lost 4 bases and J 1 base, leaving 14 bases between the germline ends. The CDR3 extends over 15 amino acids. Germline V lookup: CDR1 SGHNT, CDR2 YYREEE (reference sequence). As DNA, the CDR3 is TGTGCCAGCAGCAACATACGGGACACCCAAGAGACCCAGTACTTC. Translating it yields CASSNIRDTQETQYF.

The V gene is TRBV11-2, the J gene TRBJ2-7, with TRBD1 matching over 7 bases. Germline CDR1 is SGHAT and CDR2 is FQNNGV. V was pared by 5 bases and J by 5 bases, with 6 bases of the junction left unmatched. This CDR3 has 13 amino acids. The DNA of the CDR3 is TGTGCCAGCAGCGTAACAGGGGTCAACGAGCAGTACTTC. Translated: CASSVTGVNEQYF.

This clone was observed once. CDR3 sequence (DNA): TGTGCCAGCAGTTTATTTGCAGGGGGCGTTAACACTGAAGCTTTCTTT. Translated: CASSLFAGGVNTEAFF. The chain links TRBV27 to TRBJ1-1, with 8 bases fitting TRBD1. The ends lost 1 base at V and 2 bases at J; junction bases unmatched: 6. Germline V CDR1 and CDR2: MNHEY, SMNVEV (reference sequence). The CDR3 extends over 16 amino acids.

The gene calls are TRBV4-1 and TRBJ2-7; 10 bases align to TRBD2. Unmatched junction bases numbered 5, after V lost 3 bases and J lost 0 bases. Germline V gives CDR1 MGHRA, CDR2 YSYEKL. The CDR3 runs 16 residues. CDR3 residues: CASSHLAGVSSYEQYF. The CDR3 DNA sequence: TGCGCCAGCAGCCATCTAGCGGGAGTGAGCTCCTACGAGCAGTACTTC.

This chain's CDR3 is CASSTGTGGEAFF. DNA for the CDR3: TGTGCCAGCAGCACGGGGACAGGGGGCGAAGCTTTCTTT. The chain joins TRBV7-7 to TRBJ1-1, with 12 bases aligning to TRBD1. CDR1 SSHAT and CDR2 FNYEAQ come from the germline V gene (reference sequence). The CDR3 spans 13 residues. J lost 8 bases, V lost 5 bases, and 3 bases had no gene match.

The chain is built from TRBV5-1 and TRBJ1-4; D remains unclear. Trimming took off 4 bases at V and 8 bases at J, with 15 bases between the two ends. Germline V gene sequence: CDR1 SGHRS, CDR2 YFSETQ. CDR3 length: 14 amino acids. The CDR3 is CASSPSPREEKLFF. As DNA, the CDR3 is TGCGCCAGCAGCCCGTCTCCGAGGGAAGAAAAACTGTTTTTT.

The chain uses TRBV7-8 and TRBJ1-5, with D possibly matching TRBD1 (6 bases). Trimming took off 1 base at V and 5 bases at J, with 15 bases between the two ends. The length of the CDR3 is 16 residues. The germline gives CDR1 SGHVS, CDR2 FQNEAQ. CDR3: CASSLGGRSGYQPQHF. The DNA for the CDR3 is TGTGCCAGCAGCTTAGGGGGGCGCTCGGGTTATCAGCCCCAGCATTTT. The complete variable domain, with remaining parts taken from reference TRBV7-8 and TRBJ1-5, reads GAGVSQSPRYKVAKRGQDVALRCDPISGHVSLFWYQQALGQGPEFLTYFQNEAQLDKSGLPSDRFFAERPEGSVSTLKIQRTQQEDSAVYLCASSLGGRSGYQPQHFGDGTRLSIL.

The V call is TRBV7-9, the J call TRBJ2-1; 10 nucleotides match TRBD2. With 4 bases clipped from V and 2 bases from J, the junction kept 11 bases outside the gene matches. Germline-derived CDR1 and CDR2 are SEHNR and FQNEAQ (reference sequence). The CDR3 consists of 18 residues. The CDR3 loop reads CASSSLAGPPSTYNEQFF. The CDR3 DNA is TGTGCCAGCAGCTCACTAGCGGGGCCCCCCAGCACCTACAATGAGCAGTTCTTC.

The V and J genes are TRBV19 and TRBJ2-1; D tentatively fits TRBD1 or TRBD2 (9 bases each). Trimming took 11 bases from V and 10 from J, leaving 30 bases between them. CDR1 is LNHDA and CDR2 is SQIVND in the germline V gene (reference sequence). This CDR3 has 16 residues. CDR3 in DNA: TGTGCCGTCCGGGACAGGGCTAGCGGGAAGGTAGGGGAGCAGTTCTTC. Translated, it gives CAVRDRASGKVGEQFF. Complete variable domain (other parts from reference TRBV19 and TRBJ2-1): DGGITQSPKYLFRKEGQNVTLSCEQNLNHDAMYWYRQDPGQGLRLIYYSQIVNDFQKGDIAEGYSVSREKKESFPLTVTSAQKNPTAFYLCAVRDRASGKVGEQFFGPGTRLTVL.

This clone was recorded once. The V and J genes are TRBV28 and TRBJ2-1; TRBD2 agrees at 12 bases. This CDR3 is built from 21 residues. Germline V gives CDR1 MDHEN, CDR2 SYDVKM. V lost 2 bases to trimming and J lost 0 bases; unmatched junction nucleotides: 14. CDR3 DNA: TGTGCCAGCAGTTTAAACACCGGGACTAGCGGGCGTTTGAGCTCCTACAATGAGCAGTTCTTC. Its translation is CASSLNTGTSGRLSSYNEQFF.

DNA of the CDR3: TGTGCCACCAGCAGAGATTGGGGAGGCGAGCAGTACTTC. Its protein product is CATSRDWGGEQYF. The chain uses TRBV15 and TRBJ2-5; D perhaps matches TRBD2 (6 bases). Near its end, the DNA agrees better with TRBJ2-7, so the J call may be wrong. The CDR3 runs to 13 residues. Per the germline V gene, CDR1 is LNHNV and CDR2 is YYDKDF (reference sequence).

The genes are TRBV19 and TRBJ2-3, with a tentative D call TRBD2 (5 bases). There are 16 residues in the CDR3. Germline CDR1 and CDR2: LNHDA and SQIVND (reference sequence). Trimming pared 3 bases from V and 0 bases from J, leaving 13 bases between. CDR3 in amino acids: CASSMWSGASTDTQYF. As DNA, the CDR3 is TGTGCCAGTAGTATGTGGAGCGGAGCTAGCACAGATACGCAGTATTTT.

V is TRBV2 and J is TRBJ1-1; 10 bases fit TRBD1. The CDR3 contains 15 residues. The J segment lost 3 bases and the V segment lost 5 bases, leaving 6 bases of the junction unmatched. Looked up from germline, CDR1 is SNHLY and CDR2 is FYNNEI. The CDR3 sequence: CASSLRQGADTEAFF. The CDR3 nucleotides are TGTGCCAGCAGTCTTCGACAGGGGGCCGACACTGAAGCTTTCTTT.